The rows below give T cell receptor beta chains drawn from one sample of a study of breast tumors, draining lymph nodes, adjacent tissues. Each CDR3 protein gets one entry after TCRdb re-called the multiplex PCR reads with MiXCR. The sample includes more than 50,000 distinct CDR3 sequences, roughly 39% of them seen just once. The material sequenced was breast tumor tissue. These receptors all stem from a female donor with breast cancer. Some clones in this sample may be carry-over from other donors' samples. Each CDR3 is given with its conserved first and last residue. The order of the fields is J gene, clone size, D gene, V gene, CDR3 protein, CDR3 DNA. The D gene is left open where the match is weak. The size field is filled for only some rows; it gives once, few, many or a size class.

j_call: TRBJ2-5; clone_size: .; d_call: .; v_call: TRBV10-3; cdr3_aa: CAISEYQGDTEAFFGQGTQETQYF; cdr3_nt: .
j_call: TRBJ1-6; clone_size: .; d_call: .; v_call: TRBV29-1; cdr3_aa: CSLLRRADRDSPLHF; cdr3_nt: TGCAGCTTATTACGCAGGGCGGATAGGGATTCACCCCTCCACTTT
j_call: TRBJ1-6; clone_size: .; d_call: .; v_call: TRBV20-1; cdr3_aa: CSASSPDNSPLHF; cdr3_nt: TGCAGTGCTAGTTCTCCCGATAATTCACCCCTCCACTTT
j_call: TRBJ1-5; clone_size: .; d_call: .; v_call: TRBV20-1; cdr3_aa: CSAGRDSNQPQHF; cdr3_nt: TGCAGCGCTGGACGAGACAGTAATCAGCCCCAGCATTTT
j_call: TRBJ2-5; clone_size: many; d_call: .; v_call: TRBV7-2; cdr3_aa: CASSLELGQETQYF; cdr3_nt: TGTGCCAGCAGCTTAGAACTCGGCCAAGAGACCCAGTACTTC
j_call: TRBJ2-7; clone_size: many; d_call: .; v_call: TRBV20-1; cdr3_aa: CSARRDGTYEQYF; cdr3_nt: TGCAGTGCTAGACGGGACGGGACCTACGAGCAGTACTTC
j_call: TRBJ2-7; clone_size: many; d_call: .; v_call: TRBV20-1; cdr3_aa: CSAPTDTYEQYF; cdr3_nt: TGCAGTGCACCGACCGATACCTACGAGCAGTACTTC
j_call: TRBJ1-1; clone_size: once; d_call: .; v_call: TRBV29-1; cdr3_aa: CSVESGEAFF; cdr3_nt: TGCAGCGTTGAGTCGGGGGAGGCTTTCTTT
j_call: TRBJ1-1; clone_size: few; d_call: .; v_call: TRBV19; cdr3_aa: CASSIGWGTEAFF; cdr3_nt: TGTGCCAGTAGTATAGGATGGGGCACTGAAGCTTTCTTT
j_call: TRBJ1-3; clone_size: .; d_call: .; v_call: TRBV5-6; cdr3_aa: CASSSRAGPIYF; cdr3_nt: TGTGCCAGCAGCTCCCGGGCAGGGCCCATATATTTT
j_call: TRBJ2-1; clone_size: many; d_call: .; v_call: TRBV29-1; cdr3_aa: CSVLSPYNEQFF; cdr3_nt: TGCAGCGTTTTAAGTCCCTACAATGAGCAGTTCTTC
j_call: TRBJ2-5; clone_size: .; d_call: .; v_call: TRBV7-2; cdr3_aa: CASSLGGATNQETQYF; cdr3_nt: TGTGCCAGCAGCTTAGGAGGCGCAACTAACCAAGAGACCCAGTACTTC
j_call: TRBJ1-2; clone_size: .; d_call: TRBD1; v_call: TRBV10-3; cdr3_aa: CAISAPGQGIGGYTF; cdr3_nt: TGTGCCATCAGTGCGCCGGGACAGGGGATTGGTGGCTACACCTTC
j_call: TRBJ2-7; clone_size: .; d_call: TRBD1; v_call: TRBV2; cdr3_aa: CASSSPGQGTYEQYF; cdr3_nt: TGTGCCAGCAGCTCACCGGGACAGGGGACCTACGAGCAGTACTTC
j_call: TRBJ1-5; clone_size: .; d_call: .; v_call: TRBV7-2; cdr3_aa: CATSSSGVCHTHDALCSNQPQHF; cdr3_nt: TGTGCCACCAGCTCCTCTGGGGTTTGCCACACTCATGATGCGCTGTGTAGCAATCAGCCCCAGCATTTT
j_call: TRBJ2-2; clone_size: many; d_call: .; v_call: TRBV4-2; cdr3_aa: CASSPTGPTRELFF; cdr3_nt: TGTGCCAGCAGCCCCACCGGACCCACCCGGGAGCTGTTTTTT
j_call: TRBJ2-2; clone_size: .; d_call: TRBD2; v_call: TRBV29-1; cdr3_aa: CSARSGRSGGELFF; cdr3_nt: TGCAGCGCACGTAGCGGGAGAAGTGGCGGGGAGCTGTTTTTT
j_call: TRBJ2-1; clone_size: .; d_call: TRBD2; v_call: TRBV11-2; cdr3_aa: CASSFAGGPDEQFF; cdr3_nt: TGTGCCAGCAGCTTTGCGGGAGGGCCCGATGAGCAGTTCTTC
j_call: TRBJ1-2; clone_size: .; d_call: .; v_call: TRBV12-3/TRBV12-4; cdr3_aa: CASSRTEAYGYTF; cdr3_nt: TGTGCCAGCAGCCGCACGGAAGCCTATGGCTACACCTTC
j_call: TRBJ2-1; clone_size: once; d_call: TRBD1; v_call: TRBV7-2; cdr3_aa: CASSLGDSSYNEQFF; cdr3_nt: TGTGCCAGCAGCTTGGGGGACAGCTCCTACAATGAGCAGTTCTTC
j_call: TRBJ2-7; clone_size: many; d_call: .; v_call: TRBV5-1; cdr3_aa: CASSFGSGEYEQYF; cdr3_nt: TGCGCCAGCAGCTTTGGTTCGGGGGAGTACGAGCAGTACTTC
j_call: TRBJ2-1; clone_size: many; d_call: .; v_call: TRBV4-3; cdr3_aa: CASSQAPWERNEQFF; cdr3_nt: TGCGCCAGCAGCCAAGCGCCCTGGGAGCGGAATGAGCAGTTCTTC
j_call: TRBJ2-3; clone_size: many; d_call: .; v_call: TRBV2; cdr3_aa: CASSRGTDTQYF; cdr3_nt: TGTGCCAGCAGTAGGGGCACAGATACGCAGTATTTT
j_call: TRBJ2-7; clone_size: medium-sized; d_call: .; v_call: TRBV20-1; cdr3_aa: CSARGAGPYEQYF; cdr3_nt: TGCAGTGCTAGAGGGGCGGGTCCCTACGAGCAGTACTTC
j_call: TRBJ1-1; clone_size: many; d_call: TRBD1; v_call: TRBV20-1; cdr3_aa: CSVPGQGAGSAFF; cdr3_nt: TGCAGTGTTCCGGGACAGGGGGCGGGGTCGGCTTTCTTT
j_call: TRBJ1-4; clone_size: .; d_call: .; v_call: TRBV27; cdr3_aa: CASSRTGANEKLFF; cdr3_nt: TGTGCCAGCAGTCGAACCGGGGCTAATGAAAAACTGTTTTTT
j_call: TRBJ2-6; clone_size: .; d_call: .; v_call: TRBV7-2; cdr3_aa: CASSPTYGRANVLTF; cdr3_nt: TGTGCCAGCAGCCCCACTTATGGGAGGGCCAACGTCCTGACTTTC
j_call: TRBJ2-5; clone_size: .; d_call: TRBD2; v_call: TRBV29-1; cdr3_aa: CSVEGTSDNTGETQYF; cdr3_nt: TGCAGCGTTGAAGGGACTAGCGATAACACCGGGGAGACCCAGTACTTC
j_call: TRBJ2-7; clone_size: once; d_call: TRBD2; v_call: TRBV4-2; cdr3_aa: CASSPGTSGRFPHISYEQYF; cdr3_nt: TGTGCCAGCAGCCCGGGGACTAGCGGGAGGTTTCCCCATATCTCCTACGAGCAGTACTTC
j_call: TRBJ2-7; clone_size: .; d_call: .; v_call: TRBV5-6; cdr3_aa: CASSLQEWYSYEQYF; cdr3_nt: TGTGCCAGCAGCCTACAGGAGTGGTACTCCTACGAGCAGTACTTC
j_call: TRBJ2-7; clone_size: .; d_call: .; v_call: TRBV2; cdr3_aa: CASSEPWRTGGYGQYF; cdr3_nt: TGTGCCAGCAGTGAACCTTGGAGGACGGGGGGCTACGGGCAGTACTTC
j_call: TRBJ2-1; clone_size: many; d_call: TRBD2; v_call: TRBV12-3/TRBV12-4; cdr3_aa: CASSLPGGGEVF; cdr3_nt: TGTGCCAGCAGTCTCCCGGGGGGGGGGGAAGTCTTC
j_call: TRBJ1-1; clone_size: many; d_call: .; v_call: TRBV20-1; cdr3_aa: CSARGQGRFTEAFF; cdr3_nt: TGCAGTGCCCGGGGGCAGGGTCGTTTCACTGAAGCTTTCTTT
j_call: TRBJ1-2; clone_size: .; d_call: .; v_call: TRBV10-3; cdr3_aa: CAISDGGQTNYGYTF; cdr3_nt: TGTGCCATCAGTGATGGGGGTCAAACTAACTATGGCTACACCTTC
j_call: TRBJ1-4; clone_size: many; d_call: .; v_call: TRBV15; cdr3_aa: CATSRDVGQQLFF; cdr3_nt: TGTGCCACCAGCAGAGATGTAGGCCAGCAACTGTTTTTT
j_call: TRBJ2-7; clone_size: many; d_call: TRBD2; v_call: TRBV12-3/TRBV12-4; cdr3_aa: CASSPGTSGRLHEQYF; cdr3_nt: TGTGCCAGCAGTCCCGGGACTAGCGGGAGGCTGCACGAGCAGTACTTC
j_call: TRBJ1-5; clone_size: .; d_call: .; v_call: TRBV10-3; cdr3_aa: CASREPGERYNEHF; cdr3_nt: TGTGCCAGCAGGGAACCAGGGGAGAGGTACAATGAGCATTTT
j_call: TRBJ1-5; clone_size: .; d_call: .; v_call: TRBV2; cdr3_aa: CASQTVYSNQPQHF; cdr3_nt: TGTGCCAGCCAAACAGTATATAGCAATCAGCCCCAGCATTTT
j_call: TRBJ2-7; clone_size: .; d_call: TRBD1; v_call: TRBV7-2; cdr3_aa: CASSYRDSYEQYF; cdr3_nt: TGTGCCAGCAGCTACCGGGACAGCTACGAGCAGTACTTC
j_call: TRBJ2-7; clone_size: .; d_call: TRBD2; v_call: TRBV7-2; cdr3_aa: CASSLGLAGACEQYF; cdr3_nt: TGTGCCAGCAGCTTAGGGCTAGCGGGAGCCTGCGAGCAGTACTTC